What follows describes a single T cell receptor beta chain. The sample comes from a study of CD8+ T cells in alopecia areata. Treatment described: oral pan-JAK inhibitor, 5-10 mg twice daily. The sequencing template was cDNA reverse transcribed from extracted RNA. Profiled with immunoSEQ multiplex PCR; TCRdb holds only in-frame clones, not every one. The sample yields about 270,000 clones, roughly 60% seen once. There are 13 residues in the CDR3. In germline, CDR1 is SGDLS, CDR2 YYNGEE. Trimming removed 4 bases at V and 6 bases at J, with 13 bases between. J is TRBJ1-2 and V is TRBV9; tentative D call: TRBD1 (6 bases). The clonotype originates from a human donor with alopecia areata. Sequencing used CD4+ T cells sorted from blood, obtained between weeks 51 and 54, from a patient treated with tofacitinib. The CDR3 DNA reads TGTGCCAGCAGCATCGGGGGCGCGGATGGCTACACCTTC. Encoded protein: CASSIGGADGYTF.